The 31 T cell receptor beta chains listed next were all sequenced from one sample in a study of blood T cell repertoires in COVID-19. Generated by immunoSEQ multiplex PCR, the TCRdb table keeps only in-frame clones and is missing some. The sample includes some 460,000 clones, nearly 90% of them seen just once. Sample: PBMCs or T cells enriched from blood (not recorded which). Receptor source: a woman between 18 and 30 years old with acute COVID-19.

The chain has TRBV2 and TRBJ1-4; the D is unclear. The germline V gene has CDR1 SNHLY and CDR2 FYNNEI. This CDR3 region has 12 residues. Trimming pared 6 bases from V and 3 bases from J, leaving 5 bases between. The CDR3 nucleotides read TGTGCCAGCAGCCCGGCTAATGAAAAACTGTTTTTT. This codes for CASSPANEKLFF.

CDR3: CASSRGQGEQNIQYF. DNA of the CDR3: TGTGCCAGCAGTCGGGGACAGGGCGAACAAAACATTCAGTACTTC. This sequence joins TRBV2 and TRBJ2-4; 9 nucleotides agree with TRBD1. The CDR3 extends over 15 amino acids. V lost 5 bases and J lost 5; bases outside the gene matches: 7. Germline V gives CDR1 SNHLY, CDR2 FYNNEI.

J is TRBJ2-3 and V is TRBV7-9, with TRBD2 matching 9 bases. CDR1 SEHNR and CDR2 FQNEAQ come from the germline V gene (reference sequence). Unmatched junction bases numbered 7, after V lost 5 bases and J lost 1 base. This CDR3 region has 16 residues. The chain's CDR3 is CASSVSGGPRTDTQYF. In nucleotides, the CDR3 is TGTGCCAGCAGCGTTAGCGGGGGCCCGCGCACAGATACGCAGTATTTT.

This clone was observed a few times. The chain combines TRBV28 with TRBJ1-3, with D possibly being TRBD1 (5 bases). V lost 6 bases and J 0 bases, leaving 18 bases between the germline ends. The germline gives CDR1 MDHEN, CDR2 SYDVKM. The CDR3 is made up of 17 amino acids. Written as DNA, the CDR3 is TGTGCCAGCAGCATTCGCGGGGCTCCGTACTCTGGAAACACCATATATTTT. Its protein product is CASSIRGAPYSGNTIYF.

The chain employs TRBV5-1 and TRBJ2-7, with a possible D match to TRBD1 (6 bases). Per germline, CDR1 SGHRS and CDR2 YFSETQ. Trimming pared 1 base from V and 4 bases from J, leaving 12 bases between. CDR3 size: 14 residues. In DNA, the CDR3 is TGCGCCAGCAGCTTGCTTGACGGACAGTACGAGCAGTACTTC. Translating it yields CASSLLDGQYEQYF.

The chain has TRBV7-2 and TRBJ2-7; 7 nucleotides line up with TRBD2. The germline V gene encodes CDR1 SGHTA and CDR2 FQGNSA. The CDR3 length is 14 residues. V lost 4 bases and J lost 5; bases outside the gene matches: 8. The CDR3 DNA reads as TGTGCCAGCAGCTACGGCGGGAGCTTTAACGAGCAGTACTTC. This gives the protein CASSYGGSFNEQYF. Complete variable domain (other parts from reference TRBV7-2 and TRBJ2-7): GAGVSQSPSNKVTEKGKDVELRCDPISGHTALYWYRQSLGQGLEFLIYFQGNSAPDKSGLPSDRFSAERTGGSVSTLTIQRTQQEDSAVYLCASSYGGSFNEQYFGPGTRLTVT.

This clone is a singleton in its sample. The chain employs TRBV5-4 and TRBJ1-2; a weak D match, TRBD1 (6 bases). This CDR3 region has 13 residues. Trimming removed 6 bases from V and 4 bases from J, with 13 bases in between. Germline-derived CDR1 and CDR2 are SGHNT and YYREEE (reference sequence). The CDR3 nucleotides read TGTGCCAGCACCCTGGGGGGGCCCTATGGCTACACCTTC. It yields the protein CASTLGGPYGYTF.

J is TRBJ2-1 and V is TRBV4-3; TRBD2 matches at 10 bases. The CDR3 spans 16 residues. V trimming: 1 base; J trimming: 7 bases; junction bases outside the gene matches: 7. The germline CDR1 and CDR2 sequences are LGHNA and YSLEER. CDR3 amino acids: CASSQVASGSGNEQFF. CDR3 nucleotide sequence: TGCGCCAGCAGCCAAGTGGCTAGCGGGAGTGGGAATGAGCAGTTCTTC.

The chain couples TRBV5-6 to TRBJ1-1, with no clear D. V gave up 3 bases and J gave up 1 base, with 7 bases separating them. Germline CDR1 is SGHDT and CDR2 is YYEEEE. CDR3 size: 13 residues. The DNA for the CDR3 is TGTGCCAGCAGCTGGGAGGGGAACACTGAAGCTTTCTTT. As protein: CASSWEGNTEAFF.

The chain is built from TRBV9 and TRBJ2-2; D unclear. Germline lookup yields CDR1 SGDLS and CDR2 YYNGEE. The CDR3 has 14 amino acids. Deletions cut 0 bases from V and 1 base from J, with 4 bases between. The DNA of the CDR3 is TGTGCCAGCAGCGTAGTTCGGAACACCGGGGAGCTGTTTTTT. Amino acids: CASSVVRNTGELFF.

The rearrangement uses TRBV9 and TRBJ1-3; D not certain. CDR1 and CDR2 (germline): SGDLS, YYNGEE. CDR3 length: 13 amino acids. Trimming removed 1 base from V and 7 bases from J, with 9 bases in between. The CDR3 nucleotides are TGTGCCAGCAGCGTAACGGGTTGGAACACCATATATTTT. This codes for CASSVTGWNTIYF. The entire variable domain, with the rest obtained from reference TRBV9 and TRBJ1-3, is as follows: DSGVTQTPKHLITATGQRVTLRCSPRSGDLSVYWYQQSLDQGLQFLIQYYNGEERAKGNILERFSAQQFPDLHSELNLSSLELGDSALYFCASSVTGWNTIYFGEGSWLTVV.

The chain recombines TRBV25-1 with TRBJ2-3, with 8 bases aligning to TRBD1. Trimming cost V 4 bases and J 1 base; bases outside gene matches: 1. The CDR3 sequence is 14 residues long. The germline gives CDR1 MGHDK, CDR2 SYGVNS. CDR3 region: CASSATGGTDTQYF. For the CDR3, the DNA is TGTGCCAGCAGTGCGACAGGGGGCACAGATACGCAGTATTTT.

The chain couples TRBV13 to TRBJ2-2; a possible D gene is TRBD2 (5 bases). Germline assignment: CDR1 PRHDT and CDR2 FYEKMQ (reference sequence). CDR3 length: 14 amino acids. V lost 3 bases to trimming and J lost 6 bases, with 11 bases between them. The CDR3 DNA follows: TGTGCCAGCAGCTTTTCGGGGTCAGCCGGGGAGCTGTTTTTT. Protein sequence: CASSFSGSAGELFF.

The V gene is TRBV3-1 (or the pseudogene TRBV3-2), the J gene TRBJ2-7; perhaps TRBD2 as D (5 bases). V lost 6 bases to trimming and J lost 2 bases, with 8 bases between them. The germline V gene encodes CDR1 LGHDT and CDR2 YNNKEL (reference sequence). There are 12 residues in the CDR3. CDR3 amino acids: CASRSGTYEQYF. CDR3 DNA: TGTGCCAGCAGGTCCGGGACCTACGAGCAGTACTTC.

This chain uses TRBV5-4 with TRBJ2-6, with 12 bases that match TRBD2. The CDR3 sequence is 17 residues long. In germline, CDR1 is SGHNT, CDR2 YYREEE (reference sequence). Germline trimming cut 3 bases from V and 1 base from J; bases unmatched to any gene: 2. As DNA, the CDR3 is TGTGCCAGCAGCTCAGGGACTAGCGGGTCTGGGGCCAACGTCCTGACTTTC. Translating gives CASSSGTSGSGANVLTF.

This clone was seen once. The V call is TRBV2, the J call TRBJ2-5; the D is unclear. The CDR3 covers 14 residues. The germline gives CDR1 SNHLY, CDR2 FYNNEI. V lost 1 base and J lost 4, with 10 bases in between. The CDR3 bases are TGTGCCAGCAGTGAAGTCGGTCTTGGAGAGACCCAGTACTTC. As protein: CASSEVGLGETQYF.

The gene calls are TRBV9 and TRBJ1-4; 8 nucleotides match TRBD1. CDR1 is SGDLS and CDR2 is YYNGEE in the germline V gene. CDR3 length: 15 amino acids. Trimming took 4 bases from V and 4 from J; bases not matched to a gene: 6. The DNA of the CDR3 is TGTGCCAGCAGCCCCCGGACAGGGATTAATGAAAAACTGTTTTTT. Encoded protein: CASSPRTGINEKLFF.

J is TRBJ2-4 and V is TRBV25-1; 9 bases line up with TRBD1. The V gene's germline CDR1 is MGHDK and CDR2 SYGVNS. The CDR3 is 15 amino acids. J lost 3 bases, V lost 7 bases, and 7 bases had no gene match. CDR3 nucleotides: TGTGCCAGCAAATGGACAGGGGAAGGCAAAAACATTCAGTACTTC. This gives the protein CASKWTGEGKNIQYF.

The V call is TRBV14, the J call TRBJ1-2; 7 positions agree with TRBD1. The V gene's germline CDR1 is SGHDN and CDR2 FVKESK. J gave up 4 bases and V 0 bases, and 5 bases lay outside the gene matches. CDR3 size: 15 residues. CDR3 bases: TGTGCCAGCAGCCAAGACGACAGGGTTCCCTATGGCTACACCTTC. Amino acids: CASSQDDRVPYGYTF.

The CDR3 region is CASSDRPGQPQHF. The DNA of the CDR3 is TGTGCCAGCAGTGACAGGCCGGGGCAGCCCCAGCATTTT. This chain links TRBV6-1 with TRBJ1-5; no clear D. The V end was cut by 3 bases, the J end by 7 bases, with 10 bases between. This CDR3 has 13 residues. Germline V gene sequence: CDR1 MNHNS, CDR2 SASEGT.

This chain's CDR3 is CASSLNSRANTGELFF. The CDR3 DNA follows: TGTGCCAGCAGCTTAAATAGTAGAGCGAACACCGGGGAGCTGTTTTTT. This rearrangement joins TRBV7-6 to TRBJ2-2; D is uncertain. Looked up from germline, CDR1 is SGHVS and CDR2 is FNYEAQ. The V end was cut by 2 bases, the J end by 0 bases, with 10 bases between. The CDR3 covers 16 residues.

The J gene is TRBJ2-3, the V gene TRBV7-8, with 15 bases aligning to TRBD2. The CDR3 loop spans 17 amino acids. The J segment lost 6 bases and the V segment lost 5 bases, leaving 9 bases of the junction unmatched. The germline V gene encodes CDR1 SGHVS and CDR2 FQNEAQ. Written as DNA, the CDR3 is TGTGCCAGCAGCCCAGGACTAGCGGGGGGGCCCAAGGATACGCAGTATTTT. It is translated as CASSPGLAGGPKDTQYF. The variable domain in full, with the rest retrieved from reference TRBV7-8 and TRBJ2-3, is GAGVSQSPRYKVAKRGQDVALRCDPISGHVSLFWYQQALGQGPEFLTYFQNEAQLDKSGLPSDRFFAERPEGSVSTLKIQRTQQEDSAVYLCASSPGLAGGPKDTQYFGPGTRLTVL.

J is TRBJ1-5 and V is TRBV19; perhaps TRBD1 as D (6 bases). CDR3 length equals 13 residues. V was shortened by 7 bases and J by 2 bases, with 9 bases between the two germline ends. CDR1 is LNHDA and CDR2 is SQIVND in the germline V gene (reference sequence). CDR3 in amino acids: CASNRQGNQPQHF. The CDR3 bases are TGTGCCAGTAACCGACAGGGCAATCAGCCCCAGCATTTT.

The gene calls are TRBV12-3 or TRBV12-4 and TRBJ1-2, with D perhaps TRBD1 (6 bases). This CDR3 has 13 amino acids. The V and J ends lost 1 base and 7 bases respectively, with 10 bases between them. CDR3 in DNA: TGTGCCAGCAGTTTAGTGACAGGTATTGGCTACACCTTC. This translates into CASSLVTGIGYTF.

The genes are TRBV7-9 and TRBJ2-3; no definite D call. Germline loops: CDR1 SEHNR, CDR2 FQNEAQ (reference sequence). Between the trimmed V and J ends, which lost 0 bases and 0 bases, there was a span of 7 bases. CDR3 length equals 15 residues. CDR3 loop: CASSLAHSSTDTQYF. DNA of the CDR3: TGTGCCAGCAGCTTAGCCCACAGTAGCACAGATACGCAGTATTTT.

V is TRBV9 and J is TRBJ2-7; 8 bases fit TRBD2. In germline, CDR1 is SGDLS, CDR2 YYNGEE. This CDR3 region has 14 residues. The J segment lost 0 bases and the V segment lost 4 bases, leaving 3 bases of the junction unmatched. CDR3 nucleotides: TGTGCCAGCAGCCCCGGGACTAGCTCCTACGAGCAGTACTTC. This sequence encodes CASSPGTSSYEQYF.

The chain is built from TRBV5-1 and TRBJ2-3; the D gene is possibly TRBD2 (7 bases). This CDR3 is 15 amino acids long. Germline loops: CDR1 SGHRS, CDR2 YFSETQ. V was cut by 4 bases and J by 4 bases, with 16 bases left in between. The CDR3 region has the DNA TGCGCCAGCAGCCTGGAGGGGGGGTTCGCAGATACGCAGTATTTT. This codes for CASSLEGGFADTQYF. The full variable domain, its missing parts supplied by reference TRBV5-1 and TRBJ2-3, is KAGVTQTPRYLIKTRGQQVTLSCSPISGHRSVSWYQQTPGQGLQFLFEYFSETQRNKGNFPGRFSGRQFSNSRSEMNVSTLELGDSALYLCASSLEGGFADTQYFGPGTRLTVL.

The V call is TRBV4-1, the J call TRBJ1-3; D uncertain. CDR3 length: 16 residues. V was trimmed by 5 bases and J by 0 bases, leaving 14 bases between them. Germline CDR1 reads MGHRA; CDR2 reads YSYEKL. CDR3 bases: TGCGCCAGCAGCGCCCCACTCCGGAGCTCTGGAAACACCATATATTTT. It translates to CASSAPLRSSGNTIYF.

The gene calls are TRBV5-1 and TRBJ1-5; D may be TRBD1 (5 bases). Trimming pared 8 bases from V and 11 bases from J, leaving 11 bases between. Germline-derived CDR1 and CDR2 are SGHRS and YFSETQ. The CDR3 consists of 10 residues. The CDR3: CARGGLAQHF. As DNA, the CDR3 is TGCGCCAGGGGGGGTCTGGCCCAGCATTTT.

The chain employs TRBV29-1 and TRBJ2-1; D unclear. CDR3 length equals 13 residues. Germline loops: CDR1 SQVTM, CDR2 ANQGSEA. Trimming took 1 base from V and 8 from J, leaving 12 bases between them. CDR3 DNA sequence: TGCAGCGTTGAAGTCGCGGATCTTTATGAGCAGTTCTTC. As protein: CSVEVADLYEQFF.

This rearrangement joins TRBV20-1 to TRBJ1-4, with TRBD1 identical over 7 bases. J gave up 7 bases and V 3 bases, and 5 bases lay outside the gene matches. CDR3 length: 13 residues. CDR1 DFQATT and CDR2 SNEGSKA come from the germline V gene (reference sequence). DNA for the CDR3: TGCAGTGCTAGTCAGTCAGGGGGTGAAAAACTGTTTTTT. Amino acids: CSASQSGGEKLFF.